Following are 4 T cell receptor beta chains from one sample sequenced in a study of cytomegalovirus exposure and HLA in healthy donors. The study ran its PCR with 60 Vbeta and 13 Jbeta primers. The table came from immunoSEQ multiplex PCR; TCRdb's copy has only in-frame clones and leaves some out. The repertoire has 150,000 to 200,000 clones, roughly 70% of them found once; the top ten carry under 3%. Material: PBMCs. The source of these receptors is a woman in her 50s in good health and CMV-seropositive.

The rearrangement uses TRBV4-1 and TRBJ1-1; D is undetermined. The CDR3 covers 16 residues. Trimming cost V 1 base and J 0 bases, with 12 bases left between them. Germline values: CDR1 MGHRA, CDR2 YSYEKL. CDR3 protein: CASSQGPRVVNTEAFF. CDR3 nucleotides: TGCGCCAGCAGCCAAGGGCCTCGGGTGGTGAACACTGAAGCTTTCTTT.

Here the CDR3 DNA reads TGTGCCAGCACCGGACAGGGGGCGGTCACTGAAGCTTTCTTT. Its translation is CASTGQGAVTEAFF. V and J are TRBV2 and TRBJ1-1, with 11 bases matching TRBD1. This CDR3 spans 14 amino acids. CDR1 and CDR2 (germline): SNHLY, FYNNEI. With 7 bases clipped from V and 4 bases from J, the junction kept 5 bases outside the gene matches.

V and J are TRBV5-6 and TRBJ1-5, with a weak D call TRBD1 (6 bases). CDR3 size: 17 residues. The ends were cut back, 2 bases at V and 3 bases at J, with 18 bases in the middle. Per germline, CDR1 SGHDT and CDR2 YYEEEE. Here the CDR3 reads CASSFCDRLISNQPQHF. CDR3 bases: TGTGCCAGCAGCTTTTGCGACAGGCTCATATCCAATCAGCCCCAGCATTTT.

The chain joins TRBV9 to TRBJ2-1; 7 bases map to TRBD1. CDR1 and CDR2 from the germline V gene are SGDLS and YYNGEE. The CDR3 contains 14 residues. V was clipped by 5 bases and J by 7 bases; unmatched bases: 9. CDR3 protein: CASSRTGVANEQFF. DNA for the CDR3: TGTGCCAGCAGTCGTACAGGGGTTGCGAATGAGCAGTTCTTC.